A selection of T cell receptor beta chains follows, all from one sample in a study of control samples from healthy donors and cancer patients. This table comes from immunoSEQ multiplex PCR, and its TCRdb copy is limited to in-frame clones, with some not included. The data contain 150,000 to 200,000 clones, nearly 96% of them singletons. The specimen was blood. These receptors were collected from a woman aged 25-40 years in good health. The conserved cysteine and the conserved F or W are not part of the CDR3 here.

j_call v_call cdr3_aa
TRBJ2-7 TRBV30 AWSFDGRWSYEQY
TRBJ2-4 TRBV5-6 ASTRRIVAKNIQY
TRBJ2-1 TRBV28 ASSLAEFTREQF
TRBJ2-5 TRBV5-1 ASSRAGFGQETQY
TRBJ2-3 TRBV11-2 ASSFGRSGTDTQY
TRBJ2-7 TRBV4-1 ASSQEGPLLEQY
TRBJ2-7 TRBV4-2 ASSQGPAVDSYEQY
TRBJ2-7 TRBV6-5 ASSLAGFVGLEQY
TRBJ1-1 TRBV2 ASRGYRDDTEAF
TRBJ2-7 TRBV19 ASSEGGTGLYEQY
TRBJ2-5 TRBV5-1 ASSYGQGSQETQY
TRBJ2-7 TRBV23-1 ASSQTPRDRDNEQY
TRBJ1-2 TRBV7-2 ASSFRTAGYGYT
TRBJ1-4 TRBV7-8 ASSRPPGDSNEKLF
TRBJ2-7 TRBV6-5 ASTNIRGRDEQY
TRBJ1-2 TRBV28 ASRDGTDYGYT
TRBJ2-5 TRBV6-6 ASSYAGTGGAETQY
TRBJ2-1 TRBV28 ASSSIIQGANNNEQF
TRBJ1-2 TRBV28 ASTLGVLSGYT
TRBJ2-7 TRBV5-1 ASSPPGTSLGYEQY
TRBJ1-2 TRBV21-1 ARTGGTYGYT
TRBJ2-1 TRBV27 ASSLLGTGSSYNEQF
TRBJ1-1 TRBV15 ATSRDFGVILNTEAF
TRBJ1-4 TRBV5-1 ASSSGFGTGNEKLF
TRBJ1-5 TRBV4-1 ASSQLGSGQPQH
TRBJ2-1 TRBV7-6 ASSLTPEASYNEQF
TRBJ2-1 TRBV5-1 ASSWHLAMEQF
TRBJ2-5 TRBV3-1/TRBV3-2 ASSPRLAGVITETQY
TRBJ1-2 TRBV4-1 ASSQDLGVGYT
TRBJ2-7 TRBV2 ASSEEGERYEQY
TRBJ1-5 TRBV6-5 ASKSTGSGPQH
TRBJ1-5 TRBV18 ASSGASGGNSNQPQH
TRBJ1-6 TRBV11-1 ASSFDRVLPLH
TRBJ2-5 TRBV6-5 ASSRHLQETQY
TRBJ1-4 TRBV5-6 ASSPRDRVKLF
TRBJ1-2 TRBV10-3 AISQAGGTNYGYT
TRBJ1-1 TRBV12-2 ASHSNRDTEAF
TRBJ1-2 TRBV24-1 ATSDLGYGYT
TRBJ2-7 TRBV5-1 ASSLSGTGAYEQY
TRBJ2-5 TRBV28 ASSLLAVQETQY
TRBJ1-1 TRBV19 ASSRDTTILEAF
TRBJ2-6 TRBV3-1/TRBV3-2 ASSPPGANVLT
TRBJ2-7 TRBV2 ASSSTGGGYEQY
TRBJ2-3 TRBV11-3 ASSPTTISTDTQY
TRBJ1-1 TRBV10-3 AISERGDGTEAF
TRBJ1-2 TRBV18 ASSQNSPAAGLGYT
TRBJ2-7 TRBV19 ASSDTLARYEQY
TRBJ1-1 TRBV6-6 ASVETEAF
TRBJ1-2 TRBV10-3 AIRPGQGAYGYT
TRBJ2-7 TRBV6-5 ASSRDRAYEQY
TRBJ2-1 TRBV27 ASSQGRGGEQF
TRBJ2-5 TRBV6-6 ASNLAEQETQY
TRBJ1-2 TRBV16 ASSQSWGSKGYT
TRBJ2-7 TRBV10-3 AITGELGSEQY
TRBJ2-7 TRBV30 AWRGQGIYEQY
TRBJ2-2 TRBV6-5 ASGGQGWTGELF
TRBJ1-5 TRBV24-1 ATSDPGQGAAQPQH
TRBJ1-2 TRBV19 ASSISPGIDGYT
TRBJ1-5 TRBV28 ASNPRGVSNQPQH
TRBJ2-7 TRBV27 ASSMGLAPSIEQY